Here is one TCR beta chain with its context. This sample stems from a study of blood T cell repertoires in COVID-19. As for the study in general: Donors in the United States, Italy and Spain gave samples during acute or convalescent COVID-19. Sample material is recorded as cDNA or gDNA derived from T cells, B-cell-depleted T cells, or PBMCs.

Original data processing: Reference gene primer amplification gave estimated nucleated cell counts. The table came from immunoSEQ multiplex PCR; TCRdb's copy has only in-frame clones and leaves some out. V, J and clone size were drawn from that table, and D and trimming were deduced from the DNA. The data show just under 60,000 clones, approximately 79% seen once. CDR3 length: 13 residues. Looked up from germline, CDR1 is SNHLY and CDR2 is FYNNEI. This TCR derives from a human donor in a cohort sampled during active COVID-19. The chain carries TRBV2 and TRBJ2-7, with D possibly matching TRBD2 (5 bases). The sequenced sample was peripheral blood. The CDR3 nucleotides are TGTGCACTCAGTCTAGCCGGCCGTTACGAGCAGTACTTC. It specifies CALSLAGRYEQYF.